This T cell receptor (beta chain) is drawn from a study of blood T cells in healthy people across ages. The second PCR ran roughly 7 to 12 cycles with a sample-barcoded 5' primer and J-beta primers. A template-switch adaptor with 12 random nucleotides tagged each cDNA molecule. Using its own MiXCR run on the 5' RACE reads, TCRdb lists one record per CDR3 protein. The sample consists of 700,000 or so distinct CDR3 sequences, approximately 40% of them appearing once. Trimming stripped 6 bases from V and 5 bases from J, with 13 bases between. The germline V gene encodes CDR1 MNHEY and CDR2 SVGAGI. The CDR3 is made up of 13 amino acids. To note about this clonotype: Its target is not known.

General study points: It was held that the diversity estimates obtained from one million T cells were underestimates. Per million T cells, TCR beta diversity dropped roughly linearly as age increased.

The receptor's source is a man older than 75 in good health. The chain is built from TRBV6-5 and TRBJ2-5, with D maybe TRBD1 (6 bases). Sequenced sample: blood. CDR3 DNA: TGTGCCAGCAGCGAACAGGGATCCGAGACCCAGTACTTC. This sequence encodes CASSEQGSETQYF.